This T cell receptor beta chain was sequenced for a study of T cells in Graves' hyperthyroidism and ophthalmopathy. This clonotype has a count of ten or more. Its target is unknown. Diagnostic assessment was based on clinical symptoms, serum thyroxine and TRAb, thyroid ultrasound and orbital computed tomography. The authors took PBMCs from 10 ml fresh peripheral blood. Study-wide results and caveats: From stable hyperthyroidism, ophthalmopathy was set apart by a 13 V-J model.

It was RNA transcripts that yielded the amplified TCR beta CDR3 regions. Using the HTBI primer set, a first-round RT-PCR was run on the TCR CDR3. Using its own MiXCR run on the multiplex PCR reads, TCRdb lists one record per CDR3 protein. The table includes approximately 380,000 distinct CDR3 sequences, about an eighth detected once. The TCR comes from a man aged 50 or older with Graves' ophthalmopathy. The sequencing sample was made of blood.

In DNA form, the CDR3 reads TGTGCCAGCAGACTCGACCAGCTAAACACTGAAGCTTTCTTT. Translation gives CASRLDQLNTEAFF. This rearrangement joins TRBV2 to TRBJ1-1; D gene unclear. The CDR3 spans 14 residues. V gave up 6 bases and J gave up 2 bases, with 13 bases separating them. Germline CDR1 and CDR2: SNHLY and FYNNEI.